This T cell receptor (beta chain) appears in the sequencing data of a study of vaccination effects on CD4 cells after COVID-19. General study points: Healthy vaccinees' vaccine-induced clones included only 1 of 255 that recognized common cold coronaviruses.

Pools of viral peptides were used by the ViraFEST assay to expand antigen-specific CD4+ T cells ahead of sequencing. The culture ran for 10 days before CD4+ T cells were isolated. Previously uninfected by SARS-CoV-2, the vaccine recipients also showed negative nucleocapsid antibodies. Only in-frame clones appear in the TCRdb table, and some are missing; sequencing was by immunoSEQ multiplex PCR. The data contain 50,000 to 60,000 clones, around 70% of them singletons. In the case of this clone: What it recognizes is unknown.

This CDR3 comprises 16 residues. Trimming removed 1 base from V and 6 bases from J, with 15 bases in between. The germline gives CDR1 KGHDR, CDR2 SFDVKD. The sequence was collected from a human donor who received a COVID-19 vaccine. V and J are TRBV24-1 and TRBJ2-1; TRBD2 is a possible D gene (6 bases). Sequenced material: CD4+ T cells from PBMCs cultured with SARS-CoV-2 spike peptides, taken before COVID-19 vaccination. CDR3 in amino acids: CATSDFLARGLNEQFF. Written as DNA, the CDR3 is TGTGCCACCAGTGATTTCCTGGCTAGGGGACTCAATGAGCAGTTCTTC.